This TCR beta chain is from a study of blood T cells in healthy people across ages. Study-wide findings and caveats: Nothing was known about donor CMV status, and this possibly confounded expanded clonotype changes. Researchers said unsorted PBMCs prevented a conclusive naive versus antigen-experienced comparison.

Comments on this clonotype: The antigen is undetermined.

Sample-barcoded 5' priming and a J-beta primer mix drove a second PCR of about 7 to 11 cycles. A tag from a template-switch adaptor with 12 random nucleotides marked each cDNA molecule. Sequencing yielded, for each sample, at least 2.5 million paired-end reads carrying CDR3. TCRdb re-analysed the 5' RACE reads in MiXCR, keeping a single row per CDR3 protein. The data show about 1.5 million distinct CDR3 sequences, about 45% seen once. The clonotype comes from a woman under 30 in good health. Input material: blood.

CDR3 bases: TGTGCCAGCAGTGAAGACAGGGGAGTAATGAACACTGAAGCTTTCTTT. It yields the protein CASSEDRGVMNTEAFF. This sequence joins TRBV27 and TRBJ1-1, with TRBD1 matching 8 bases. Per germline, CDR1 MNHEY and CDR2 SMNVEV (reference sequence). V lost 5 bases to trimming and J lost 0 bases; unmatched junction nucleotides: 8. The CDR3 runs 16 residues.